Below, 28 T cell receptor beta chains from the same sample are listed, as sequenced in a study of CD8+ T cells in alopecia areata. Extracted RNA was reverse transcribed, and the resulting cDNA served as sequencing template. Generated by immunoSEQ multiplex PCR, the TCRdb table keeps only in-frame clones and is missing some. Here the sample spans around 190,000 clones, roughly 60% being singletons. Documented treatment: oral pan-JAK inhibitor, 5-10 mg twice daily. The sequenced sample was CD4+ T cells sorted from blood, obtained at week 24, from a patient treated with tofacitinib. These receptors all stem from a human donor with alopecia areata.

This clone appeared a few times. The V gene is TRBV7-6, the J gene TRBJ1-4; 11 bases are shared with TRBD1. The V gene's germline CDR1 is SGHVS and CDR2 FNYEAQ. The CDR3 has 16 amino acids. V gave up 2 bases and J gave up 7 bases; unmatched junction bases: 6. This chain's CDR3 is CASSLSPGQGGEKLFF. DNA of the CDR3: TGTGCCAGCAGCTTATCCCCGGGACAGGGGGGTGAAAAACTGTTTTTT.

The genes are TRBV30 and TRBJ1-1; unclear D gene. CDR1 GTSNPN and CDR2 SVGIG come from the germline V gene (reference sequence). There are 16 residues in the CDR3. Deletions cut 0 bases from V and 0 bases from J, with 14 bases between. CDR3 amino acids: CAWSVRRSGMNTEAFF. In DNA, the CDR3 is TGTGCCTGGAGTGTTCGGCGTTCAGGAATGAACACTGAAGCTTTCTTT.

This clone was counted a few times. The DNA of the CDR3 is TGCAGCGTTGCATCCGGGACTAGCTCGCGCGAGCAGTACTTC. Its translation is CSVASGTSSREQYF. The chain links TRBV29-1 to TRBJ2-7; 9 bases line up with TRBD2. V gave up 4 bases and J gave up 6 bases; unmatched junction bases: 10. Looked up from germline, CDR1 is SQVTM and CDR2 is ANQGSEA. The CDR3 totals 14 residues.

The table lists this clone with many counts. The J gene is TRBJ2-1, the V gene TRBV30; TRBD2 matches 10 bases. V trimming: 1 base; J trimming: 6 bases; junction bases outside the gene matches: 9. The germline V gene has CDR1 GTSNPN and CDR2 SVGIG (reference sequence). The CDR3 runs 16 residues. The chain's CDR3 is CAWSEKRGGRPNEQFF. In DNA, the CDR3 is TGTGCCTGGAGTGAAAAGCGGGGGGGCCGTCCCAATGAGCAGTTCTTC.

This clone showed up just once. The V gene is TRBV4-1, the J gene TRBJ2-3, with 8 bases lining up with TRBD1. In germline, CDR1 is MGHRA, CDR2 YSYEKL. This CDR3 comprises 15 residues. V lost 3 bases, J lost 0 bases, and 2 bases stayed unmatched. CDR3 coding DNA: TGCGCCAGCAGCCAGACAGGGGCTAGCACAGATACGCAGTATTTT. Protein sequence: CASSQTGASTDTQYF.

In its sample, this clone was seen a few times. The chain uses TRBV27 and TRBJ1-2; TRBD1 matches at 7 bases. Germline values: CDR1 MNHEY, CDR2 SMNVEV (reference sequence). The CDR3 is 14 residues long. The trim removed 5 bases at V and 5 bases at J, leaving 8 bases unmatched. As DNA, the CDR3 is TGTGCCAGCAGTCCGGCGGGACAGCAGTATGGCTACACCTTC. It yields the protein CASSPAGQQYGYTF.

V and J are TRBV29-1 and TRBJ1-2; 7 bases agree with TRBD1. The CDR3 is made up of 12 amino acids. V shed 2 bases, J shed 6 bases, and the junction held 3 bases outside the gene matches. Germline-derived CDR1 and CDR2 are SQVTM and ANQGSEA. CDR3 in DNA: TGCAGCGTTGAAACCGGGACAGATGGCTACACCTTC. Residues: CSVETGTDGYTF.

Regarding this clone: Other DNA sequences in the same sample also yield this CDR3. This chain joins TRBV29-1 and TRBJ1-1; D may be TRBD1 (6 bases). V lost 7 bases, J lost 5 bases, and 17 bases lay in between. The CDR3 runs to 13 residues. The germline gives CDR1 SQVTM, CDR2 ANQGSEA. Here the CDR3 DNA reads TGCAGCGCCGGAACGGGGGCGAATACTGAAGCTTTCTTT. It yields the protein CSAGTGANTEAFF.

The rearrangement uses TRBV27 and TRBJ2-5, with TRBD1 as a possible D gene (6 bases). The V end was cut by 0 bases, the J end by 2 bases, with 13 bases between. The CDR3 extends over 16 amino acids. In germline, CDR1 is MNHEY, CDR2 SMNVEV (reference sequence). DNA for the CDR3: TGTGCCAGCAGTTTATCAATCCGGGACAATCAAGAGACCCAGTACTTC. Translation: CASSLSIRDNQETQYF.

Here the CDR3 reads CASSLWGDVQPQHF. The CDR3 DNA is TGTGCCAGCAGCTTATGGGGGGACGTGCAGCCCCAGCATTTT. This chain links TRBV7-2 with TRBJ1-5; TRBD1 might be the D (5 bases). CDR1 SGHTA and CDR2 FQGNSA come from the germline V gene. Trimming left V 2 bases short and J 7 bases short, with 12 bases between. This CDR3 has 14 amino acids.

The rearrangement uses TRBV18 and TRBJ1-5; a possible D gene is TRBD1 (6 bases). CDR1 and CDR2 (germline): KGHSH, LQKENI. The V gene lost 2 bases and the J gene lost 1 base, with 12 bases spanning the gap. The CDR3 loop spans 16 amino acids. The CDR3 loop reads CASSPGAQGSNQPQHF. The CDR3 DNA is TGTGCCAGCTCACCAGGGGCCCAGGGGAGCAATCAGCCCCAGCATTTT. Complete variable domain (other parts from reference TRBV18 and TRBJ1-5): NAGVMQNPRHLVRRRGQEARLRCSPMKGHSHVYWYRQLPEEGLKFMVYLQKENIIDESGMPKERFSAEFPKEGPSILRIQQVVRGDSAAYFCASSPGAQGSNQPQHFGDGTRLSIL.

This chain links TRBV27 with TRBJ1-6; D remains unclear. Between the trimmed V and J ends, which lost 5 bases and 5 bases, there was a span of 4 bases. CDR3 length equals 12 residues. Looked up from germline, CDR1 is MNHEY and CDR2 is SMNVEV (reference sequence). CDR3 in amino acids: CASSPNNSPLHF. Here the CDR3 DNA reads TGTGCCAGCAGTCCGAATAATTCACCCCTCCACTTT.

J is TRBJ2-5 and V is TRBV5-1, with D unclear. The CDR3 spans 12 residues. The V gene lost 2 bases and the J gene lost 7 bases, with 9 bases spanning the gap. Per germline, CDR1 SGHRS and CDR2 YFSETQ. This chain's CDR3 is CASSLDRGTQYF. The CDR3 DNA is TGCGCCAGCAGCTTAGACCGCGGGACCCAGTACTTC.

CDR3 amino acids: CASSLAKEQETQYF. As DNA, the CDR3 is TGCGCCAGCAGCTTGGCCAAGGAGCAAGAGACCCAGTACTTC. The chain joins TRBV5-1 to TRBJ2-5, with unresolved D. The germline CDR1 and CDR2 sequences are SGHRS and YFSETQ. Trimming left V 0 bases short and J 2 bases short, with 8 bases between. This CDR3 is 14 amino acids long.

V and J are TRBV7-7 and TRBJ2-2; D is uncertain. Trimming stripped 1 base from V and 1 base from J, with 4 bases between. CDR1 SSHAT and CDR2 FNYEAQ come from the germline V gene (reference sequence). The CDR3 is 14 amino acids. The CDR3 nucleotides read TGTGCCAGCAGCTTAGGCGGGAACACCGGGGAGCTGTTTTTT. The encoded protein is CASSLGGNTGELFF.

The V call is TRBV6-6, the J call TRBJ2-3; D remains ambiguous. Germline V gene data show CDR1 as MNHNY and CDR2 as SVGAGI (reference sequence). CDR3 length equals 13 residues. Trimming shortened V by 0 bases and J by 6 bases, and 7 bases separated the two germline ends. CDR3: CASSYSISDTQYF. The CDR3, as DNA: TGTGCCAGCAGTTACTCGATTAGTGATACGCAGTATTTT.

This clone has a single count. The CDR3 DNA is TGTGCCAGCAGCTCCATGGTGGGGGGAATGGTAGGCTACACCTTC. Translating it yields CASSSMVGGMVGYTF. V usage is TRBV7-2 and J usage is TRBJ1-2; possible D gene TRBD1, 5 bases. Germline V gene lookup returns CDR1 SGHTA and CDR2 FQGNSA. V gave up 4 bases and J gave up 8 bases, with 20 bases separating them. This CDR3 is built from 15 residues.

The CDR3, as DNA: TGCGCCAGCAGCTTGGGACTAGCGGGGGGAACGGGCGAGCAGTACTTC. Encoded protein: CASSLGLAGGTGEQYF. This chain joins TRBV5-1 and TRBJ2-7; 13 bases align to TRBD2. Trimming removed 0 bases from V and 6 bases from J; junction bases left unmatched: 6. The germline V gene encodes CDR1 SGHRS and CDR2 YFSETQ. The CDR3 sequence is 16 residues long. Full variable domain (outside the CDR3, taken from reference TRBV5-1 and TRBJ2-7): KAGVTQTPRYLIKTRGQQVTLSCSPISGHRSVSWYQQTPGQGLQFLFEYFSETQRNKGNFPGRFSGRQFSNSRSEMNVSTLELGDSALYLCASSLGLAGGTGEQYFGPGTRLTVT.

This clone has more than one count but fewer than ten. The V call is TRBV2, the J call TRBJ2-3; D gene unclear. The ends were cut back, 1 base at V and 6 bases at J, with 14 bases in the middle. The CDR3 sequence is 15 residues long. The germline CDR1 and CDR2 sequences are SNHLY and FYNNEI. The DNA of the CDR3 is TGTGCCAGCAGTGAAGAAGATCTCGGCCGGGATACGCAGTATTTT. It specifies CASSEEDLGRDTQYF. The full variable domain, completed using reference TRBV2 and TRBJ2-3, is EPEVTQTPSHQVTQMGQEVILRCVPISNHLYFYWYRQILGQKVEFLVSFYNNEISEKSEIFDDQFSVERPDGSNFTLKIRSTKLEDSAMYFCASSEEDLGRDTQYFGPGTRLTVL.

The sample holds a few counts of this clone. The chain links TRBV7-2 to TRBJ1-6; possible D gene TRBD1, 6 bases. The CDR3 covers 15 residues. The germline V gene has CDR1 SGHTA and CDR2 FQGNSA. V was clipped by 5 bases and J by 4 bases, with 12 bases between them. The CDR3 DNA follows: TGTGCCAGCAGCCAAAACAGGGCATATAATTCACCCCTCCACTTT. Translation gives CASSQNRAYNSPLHF.

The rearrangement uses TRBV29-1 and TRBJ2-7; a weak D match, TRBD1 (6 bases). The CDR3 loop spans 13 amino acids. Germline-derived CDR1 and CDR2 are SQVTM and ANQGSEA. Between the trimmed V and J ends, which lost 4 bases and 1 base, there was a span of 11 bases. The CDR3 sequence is CSVARGGSYEQYF. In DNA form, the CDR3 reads TGCAGCGTTGCCAGGGGCGGGTCCTACGAGCAGTACTTC.

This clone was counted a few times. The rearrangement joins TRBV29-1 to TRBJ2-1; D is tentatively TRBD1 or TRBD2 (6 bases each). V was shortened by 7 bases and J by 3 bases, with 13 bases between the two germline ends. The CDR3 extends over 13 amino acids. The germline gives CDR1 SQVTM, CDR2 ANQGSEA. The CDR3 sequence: CSGGDTLYNEQFF. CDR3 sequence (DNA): TGCAGCGGGGGGGACACCCTCTACAATGAGCAGTTCTTC.

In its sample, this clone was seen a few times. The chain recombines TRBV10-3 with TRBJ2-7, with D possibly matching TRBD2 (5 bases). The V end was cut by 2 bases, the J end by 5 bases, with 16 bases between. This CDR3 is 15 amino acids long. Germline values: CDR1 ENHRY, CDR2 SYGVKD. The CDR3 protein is CAISESLASGDEQYF. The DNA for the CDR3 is TGTGCCATCAGTGAGAGCCTAGCCAGCGGCGACGAGCAGTACTTC.

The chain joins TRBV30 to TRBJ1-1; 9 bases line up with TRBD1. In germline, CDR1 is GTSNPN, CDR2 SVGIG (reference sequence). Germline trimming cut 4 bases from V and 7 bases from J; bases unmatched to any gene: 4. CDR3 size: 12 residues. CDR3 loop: CAWNRGRGEAFF. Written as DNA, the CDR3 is TGTGCCTGGAACAGGGGGCGCGGTGAAGCTTTCTTT.

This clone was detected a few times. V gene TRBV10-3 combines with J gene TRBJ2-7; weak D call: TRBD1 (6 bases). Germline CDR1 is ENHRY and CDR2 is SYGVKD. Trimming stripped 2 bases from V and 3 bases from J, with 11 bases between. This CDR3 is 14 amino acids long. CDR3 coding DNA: TGTGCCATCAGTGAGGCTTCGACAGGCTACGAGCAGTACTTC. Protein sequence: CAISEASTGYEQYF.

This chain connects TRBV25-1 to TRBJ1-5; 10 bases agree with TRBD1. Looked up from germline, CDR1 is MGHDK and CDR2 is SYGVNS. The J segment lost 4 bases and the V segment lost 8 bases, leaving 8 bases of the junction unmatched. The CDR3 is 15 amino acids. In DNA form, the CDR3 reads TGTGCCAGCGATCCCGACAGGGGGCTAAATCAGCCCCAGCATTTT. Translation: CASDPDRGLNQPQHF.

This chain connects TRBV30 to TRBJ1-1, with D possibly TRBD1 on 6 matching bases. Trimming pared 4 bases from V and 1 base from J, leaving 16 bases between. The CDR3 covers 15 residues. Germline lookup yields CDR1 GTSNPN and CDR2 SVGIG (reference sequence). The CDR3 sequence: CAWKQGFIRNTEAFF. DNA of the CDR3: TGTGCCTGGAAACAGGGCTTTATTCGGAACACTGAAGCTTTCTTT.

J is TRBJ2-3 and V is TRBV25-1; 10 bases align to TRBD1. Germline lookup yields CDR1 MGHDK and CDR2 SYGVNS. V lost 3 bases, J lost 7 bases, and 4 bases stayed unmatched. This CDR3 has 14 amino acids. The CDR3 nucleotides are TGTGCCAGCAGTGAGGGACAGGGGTTACATACGCAGTATTTT. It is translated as CASSEGQGLHTQYF.